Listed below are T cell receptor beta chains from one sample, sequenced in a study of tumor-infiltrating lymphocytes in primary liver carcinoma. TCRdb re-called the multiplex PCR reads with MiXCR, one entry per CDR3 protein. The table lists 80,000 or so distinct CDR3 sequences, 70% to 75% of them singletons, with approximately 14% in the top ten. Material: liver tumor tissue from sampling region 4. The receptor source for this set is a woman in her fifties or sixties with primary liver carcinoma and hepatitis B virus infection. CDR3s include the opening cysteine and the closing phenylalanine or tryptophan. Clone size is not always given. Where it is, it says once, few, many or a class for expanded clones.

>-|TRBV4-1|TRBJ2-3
CASSQIALAGVADTRYF
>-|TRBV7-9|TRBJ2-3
CASSLGVAGRGDTQYF
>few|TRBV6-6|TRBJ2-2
CASSTRQNTGELFF
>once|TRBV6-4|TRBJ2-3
CDSSDAATDTQYF
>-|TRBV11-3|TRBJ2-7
CASSLTCWGYEQYF
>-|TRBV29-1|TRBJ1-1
CSVVGRGETEAFF
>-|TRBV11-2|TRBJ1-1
CASSRIRGGNAKAFF
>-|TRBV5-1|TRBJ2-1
CASNLLGGNSYNEQFF
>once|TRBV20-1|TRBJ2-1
CSATGGPYTINEQFF
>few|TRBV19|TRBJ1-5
CASSIWQGHQPQHF
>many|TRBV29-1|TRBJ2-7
CSVVTGEPYEQYF
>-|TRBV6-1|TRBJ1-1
CASHPAGADTGAFF
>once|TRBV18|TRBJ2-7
CASSPPGWTYELYF